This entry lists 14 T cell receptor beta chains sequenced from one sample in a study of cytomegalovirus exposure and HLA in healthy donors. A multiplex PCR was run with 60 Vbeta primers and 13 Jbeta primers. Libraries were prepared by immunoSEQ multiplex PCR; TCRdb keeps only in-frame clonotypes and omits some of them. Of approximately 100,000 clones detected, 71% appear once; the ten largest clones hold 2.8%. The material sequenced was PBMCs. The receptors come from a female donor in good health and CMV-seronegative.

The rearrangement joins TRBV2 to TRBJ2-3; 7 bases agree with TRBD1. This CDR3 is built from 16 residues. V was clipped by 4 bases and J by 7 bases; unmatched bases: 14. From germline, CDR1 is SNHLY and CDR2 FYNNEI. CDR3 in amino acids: CASSAAKVTGRNTQYF. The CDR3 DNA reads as TGTGCCAGCAGTGCCGCCAAAGTGACAGGGCGGAATACGCAGTATTTT.

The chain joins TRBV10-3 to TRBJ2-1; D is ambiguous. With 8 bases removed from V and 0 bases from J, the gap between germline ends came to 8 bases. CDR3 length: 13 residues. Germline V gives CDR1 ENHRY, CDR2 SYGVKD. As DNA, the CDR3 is TGTGCCATCGAACTTAACTCCTACAATGAGCAGTTCTTC. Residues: CAIELNSYNEQFF.

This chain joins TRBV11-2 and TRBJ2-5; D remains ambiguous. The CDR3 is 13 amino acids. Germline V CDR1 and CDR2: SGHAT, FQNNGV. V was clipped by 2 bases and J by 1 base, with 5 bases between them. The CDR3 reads CASSLQVQETQYF. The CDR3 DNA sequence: TGTGCCAGCAGCTTACAGGTCCAAGAGACCCAGTACTTC.

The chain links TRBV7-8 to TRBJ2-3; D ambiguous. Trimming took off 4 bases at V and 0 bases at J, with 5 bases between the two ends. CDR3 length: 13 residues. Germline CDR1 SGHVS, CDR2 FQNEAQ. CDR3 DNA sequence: TGTGCCAGCAGCTCGTATAGCACAGATACGCAGTATTTT. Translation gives CASSSYSTDTQYF.

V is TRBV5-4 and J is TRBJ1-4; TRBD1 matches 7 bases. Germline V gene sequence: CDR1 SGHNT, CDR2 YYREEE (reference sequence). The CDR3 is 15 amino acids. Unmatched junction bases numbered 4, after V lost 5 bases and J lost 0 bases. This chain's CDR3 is CASRRDRATNEKLFF. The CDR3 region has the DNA TGTGCCAGCAGACGGGACAGAGCAACTAATGAAAAACTGTTTTTT.

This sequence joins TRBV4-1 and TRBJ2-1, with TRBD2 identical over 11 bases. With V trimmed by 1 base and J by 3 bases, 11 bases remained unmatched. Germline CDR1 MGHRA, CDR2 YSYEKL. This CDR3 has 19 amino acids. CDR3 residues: CASSQVGGLAGGFYNEQFF. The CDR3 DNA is TGCGCCAGCAGCCAAGTAGGGGGGCTAGCGGGAGGATTCTACAATGAGCAGTTCTTC.

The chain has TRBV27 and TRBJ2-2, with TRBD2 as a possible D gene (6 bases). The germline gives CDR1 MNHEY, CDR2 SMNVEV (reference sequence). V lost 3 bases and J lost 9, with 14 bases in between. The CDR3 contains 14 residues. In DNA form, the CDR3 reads TGTGCCAGCAGTTTTGGAGGGCAAGTATGGGAGCTGTTTTTT. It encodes CASSFGGQVWELFF.

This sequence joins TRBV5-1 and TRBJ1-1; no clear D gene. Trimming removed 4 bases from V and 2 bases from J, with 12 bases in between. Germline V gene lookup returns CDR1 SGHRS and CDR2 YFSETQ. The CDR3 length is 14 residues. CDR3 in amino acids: CASSRLGTNTEAFF. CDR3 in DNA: TGCGCCAGCAGCCGCCTAGGTACCAACACTGAAGCTTTCTTT.

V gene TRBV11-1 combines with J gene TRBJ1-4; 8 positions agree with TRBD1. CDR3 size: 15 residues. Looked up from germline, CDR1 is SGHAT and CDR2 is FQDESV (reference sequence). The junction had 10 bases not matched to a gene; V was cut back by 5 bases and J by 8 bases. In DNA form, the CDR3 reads TGTGCCAGCAGCCGGGACCCAGGGGGCAACGAAAAACTGTTTTTT. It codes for CASSRDPGGNEKLFF.

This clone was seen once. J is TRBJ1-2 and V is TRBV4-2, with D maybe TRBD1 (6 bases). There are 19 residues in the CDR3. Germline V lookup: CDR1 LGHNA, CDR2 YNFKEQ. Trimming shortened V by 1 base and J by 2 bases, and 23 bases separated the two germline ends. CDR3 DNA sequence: TGTGCCAGCAGCCAAGTCTCTCCCTGGACAGCCTATCGGAACTATGGCTACACCTTC. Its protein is CASSQVSPWTAYRNYGYTF.

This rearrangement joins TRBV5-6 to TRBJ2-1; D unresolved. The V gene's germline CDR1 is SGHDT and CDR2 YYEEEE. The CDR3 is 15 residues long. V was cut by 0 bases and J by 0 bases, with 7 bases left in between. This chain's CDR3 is CASSLGGSSYNEQFF. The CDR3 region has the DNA TGTGCCAGCAGCTTGGGAGGAAGCTCCTACAATGAGCAGTTCTTC.

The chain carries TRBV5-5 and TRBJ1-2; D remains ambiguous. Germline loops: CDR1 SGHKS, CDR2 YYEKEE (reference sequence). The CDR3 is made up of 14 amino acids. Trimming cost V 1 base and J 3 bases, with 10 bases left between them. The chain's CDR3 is CASSLSRLDYGYTF. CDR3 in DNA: TGTGCCAGCAGCTTGAGCAGACTCGACTATGGCTACACCTTC.

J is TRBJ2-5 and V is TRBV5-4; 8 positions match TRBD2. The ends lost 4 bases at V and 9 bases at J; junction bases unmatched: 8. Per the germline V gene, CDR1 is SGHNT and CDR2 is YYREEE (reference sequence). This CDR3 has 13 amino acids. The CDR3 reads CASSPEVAGSQYF. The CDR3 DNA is TGTGCCAGCAGCCCCGAGGTAGCGGGGTCCCAGTACTTC.

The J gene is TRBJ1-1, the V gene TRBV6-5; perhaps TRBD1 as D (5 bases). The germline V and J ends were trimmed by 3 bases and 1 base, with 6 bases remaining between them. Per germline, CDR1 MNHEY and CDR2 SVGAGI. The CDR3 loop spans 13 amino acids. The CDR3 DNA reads TGTGCCAGCAGTTATGACAGGAACACTGAAGCTTTCTTT. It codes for CASSYDRNTEAFF.